The 17 T cell receptor beta chains presented below share a single source sample, sequenced in a study of cytomegalovirus exposure and HLA in healthy donors. Both 60 Vbeta primers and 13 Jbeta primers went into the PCR. This table comes from immunoSEQ multiplex PCR, and its TCRdb copy is limited to in-frame clones, with some not included. The data include 130,000 or so clones; the top ten clones carry around 1.5%. Material for sequencing was PBMCs. Source of these receptors: a woman in her forties in good health and CMV-seronegative.

The V call is TRBV15, the J call TRBJ2-2; a weak D match, TRBD2 (6 bases). V was trimmed by 0 bases and J by 4 bases, leaving 12 bases between them. From germline, CDR1 is LNHNV and CDR2 YYDKDF (reference sequence). The CDR3 contains 16 residues. The chain's CDR3 is CATSRDPAGLTGELFF. DNA of the CDR3: TGTGCCACCAGCAGAGACCCTGCGGGACTCACCGGGGAGCTGTTTTTT.

V gene TRBV19 combines with J gene TRBJ1-6, with 7 bases aligning to TRBD1. There are 16 residues in the CDR3. Unmatched junction bases numbered 11, after V lost 4 bases and J lost 8 bases. Germline CDR1 and CDR2: LNHDA and SQIVND (reference sequence). The CDR3 sequence: CASSTDRALIHSPLHF. CDR3 bases: TGTGCCAGTAGTACAGACAGGGCCTTGATCCATTCACCCCTCCACTTT.

The gene calls are TRBV19 and TRBJ2-1; 11 nucleotides match TRBD1. This CDR3 region has 16 residues. Per the germline V gene, CDR1 is LNHDA and CDR2 is SQIVND (reference sequence). J lost 1 base, V lost 10 bases, and 9 bases had no gene match. CDR3 loop: CAIGQGALGSYNEQFF. Written as DNA, the CDR3 is TGTGCCATCGGACAGGGGGCACTAGGGTCCTACAATGAGCAGTTCTTC.

The chain uses TRBV12-2 and TRBJ2-7; the table's TRBD2 call for D was not verified on the DNA. TRBV12-2 is a pseudogene segment. The CDR3 extends over 14 amino acids. The DNA of the CDR3 is TGTGCAAGTCGCTTATATGCAGGGAGGCCCGAGCAGTACGTC. Protein product: CASRLYAGRPEQYV.

The rearrangement uses TRBV6-6 and TRBJ1-3; tentatively, D is TRBD1 (6 bases). CDR3 length: 15 amino acids. Looked up from germline, CDR1 is MNHNY and CDR2 is SVGAGI (reference sequence). The V end lost 0 bases, the J end lost 2 bases, and 8 bases lay between the germline ends. The CDR3 DNA sequence: TGTGCCAGCAGTTACTCAGGGGGTGCTGGAAACACCATATATTTT. As protein: CASSYSGGAGNTIYF.

This chain connects TRBV6-5 to TRBJ2-2, with D unresolved. This CDR3 has 13 residues. Germline V CDR1 and CDR2: MNHEY, SVGAGI. V shed 6 bases and J shed 4 bases, with 9 bases lying between them. In nucleotides, the CDR3 is TGTGCCAGCAGAGCGACGTCCACCGGGGAGCTGTTTTTT. Protein: CASRATSTGELFF.

The chain joins TRBV19 to TRBJ1-2; D remains ambiguous. In germline, CDR1 is LNHDA, CDR2 SQIVND (reference sequence). Trimming took off 7 bases at V and 1 base at J, with 13 bases between the two ends. The CDR3 has 14 residues. This CDR3 is CASTLTRINYGYTF. CDR3 in DNA: TGTGCCAGTACCCTGACCAGGATTAACTATGGCTACACCTTC.

The chain has TRBV4-3 and TRBJ1-5, with TRBD1 identical over 7 bases. CDR1 LGHNA and CDR2 YSLEER come from the germline V gene. V dropped 1 base and J dropped 3; count of bases not matched to a gene: 6. This CDR3 spans 16 amino acids. CDR3 in amino acids: CASSQAVDRANQPQHF. The CDR3 nucleotides are TGCGCCAGCAGCCAAGCCGTTGACAGGGCCAATCAGCCCCAGCATTTT.

The gene calls are TRBV9 and TRBJ1-2; the match to TRBD1 covers 8 bases. Germline CDR1 is SGDLS and CDR2 is YYNGEE. Trimming cost V 3 bases and J 2 bases; bases outside gene matches: 3. The CDR3 covers 14 residues. This CDR3 reads CASSGQGFNYGYTF. The CDR3 DNA reads as TGTGCCAGCAGCGGACAGGGGTTCAACTATGGCTACACCTTC. Full variable domain (rest looked up from reference TRBV9 and TRBJ1-2): DSGVTQTPKHLITATGQRVTLRCSPRSGDLSVYWYQQSLDQGLQFLIQYYNGEERAKGNILERFSAQQFPDLHSELNLSSLELGDSALYFCASSGQGFNYGYTFGSGTRLTVV.

V and J are TRBV2 and TRBJ2-3; 10 nucleotides match TRBD2. CDR1 SNHLY and CDR2 FYNNEI come from the germline V gene. The CDR3 is 16 residues long. V lost 2 bases to trimming and J lost 1 base; unmatched junction nucleotides: 3. The CDR3 DNA reads as TGTGCCAGCAGTGAATGGCTAGCGGGGGGCACAGATACGCAGTATTTT. Translating it yields CASSEWLAGGTDTQYF.

The rearrangement joins TRBV7-2 to TRBJ1-4; the D is unclear. With 3 bases removed from V and 0 bases from J, the gap between germline ends came to 14 bases. The CDR3 is made up of 17 amino acids. Germline V gene lookup returns CDR1 SGHTA and CDR2 FQGNSA. CDR3 sequence reads: CASSFSISTATNEKLFF. The CDR3 coding sequence is TGTGCCAGCAGCTTTTCAATCTCTACAGCAACTAATGAAAAACTGTTTTTT. Looking up the rest from reference TRBV7-2 and TRBJ1-4 gives the full variable domain: GAGVSQSPSNKVTEKGKDVELRCDPISGHTALYWYRQSLGQGLEFLIYFQGNSAPDKSGLPSDRFSAERTGGSVSTLTIQRTQQEDSAVYLCASSFSISTATNEKLFFGSGTQLSVL.

The V and J genes are TRBV7-2 and TRBJ1-6; D gene uncertain. CDR3 length: 16 residues. Germline V lookup: CDR1 SGHTA, CDR2 FQGNSA. Trimming left V 4 bases short and J 0 bases short, with 10 bases between. CDR3 in DNA: TGTGCCAGCAGCTCAGGAGGAAGCTCCTATAATTCACCCCTCCACTTT. It specifies CASSSGGSSYNSPLHF.

In regard to this clone: Germline and junction disagree at one end, which may indicate a read error. The chain joins TRBV29-1 to TRBJ1-6; 8 nucleotides align to TRBD1. The CDR3 extends over 11 amino acids. The germline gives CDR1 SQVTM, CDR2 ANQGSEA. CDR3 bases: TGCAGCGTTGAAGACGGGGACAGGAGACTTTTT. Its translation is CSVEDGDRRLF.

The rearrangement links TRBV28 to TRBJ1-1; 7 nucleotides line up with TRBD1. Losses at the gene ends were 6 bases for V and 1 base for J; bases not matched to a gene: 5. The CDR3 is 14 amino acids. Per germline, CDR1 MDHEN and CDR2 SYDVKM. CDR3 sequence (DNA): TGTGCCAGCAGCAAGGGACAGAGGAACACTGAAGCTTTCTTT. Its translation is CASSKGQRNTEAFF.

The gene calls are TRBV7-3 and TRBJ2-1; 9 bases are shared with TRBD1. Looked up from germline, CDR1 is SGHTA and CDR2 is FQGTGA. Trimming at V came to 5 bases and at J to 8 bases, leaving 4 bases not matched to a gene. The CDR3 runs 13 residues. The CDR3 DNA is TGTGCCAGCAGCCGACAGGGGGGGGATGAGCAGTTCTTC. This gives the protein CASSRQGGDEQFF. The variable domain in full, completed from reference TRBV7-3 and TRBJ2-1, reads GAGVSQTPSNKVTEKGKYVELRCDPISGHTALYWYRQSLGQGPEFLIYFQGTGAADDSGLPNDRFFAVRPEGSVSTLKIQRTERGDSAVYLCASSRQGGDEQFFGPGTRLTVL.

Regarding this clone: A read error may account for a junction end that differs from germline. The chain is built from TRBV29-1 and TRBJ2-3; perhaps TRBD1 as D (5 bases). Germline V gives CDR1 SQVTM, CDR2 ANQGSEA. The CDR3 totals 12 residues. CDR3 protein: CSAGIQTDTRYF. CDR3 sequence (DNA): TGCAGCGCAGGGATTCAGACAGATACGCGGTATTTT.

The rearrangement links TRBV7-9 to TRBJ2-1, with 7 positions matching TRBD2. Germline V gene sequence: CDR1 SEHNR, CDR2 FQNEAQ (reference sequence). Unmatched junction bases numbered 7, after V lost 4 bases and J lost 1 base. The CDR3 sequence is 16 residues long. CDR3 coding DNA: TGTGCCAGCAGCTCGGGGACGGGGGGTTCCTACAATGAGCAGTTCTTC. Translation: CASSSGTGGSYNEQFF.